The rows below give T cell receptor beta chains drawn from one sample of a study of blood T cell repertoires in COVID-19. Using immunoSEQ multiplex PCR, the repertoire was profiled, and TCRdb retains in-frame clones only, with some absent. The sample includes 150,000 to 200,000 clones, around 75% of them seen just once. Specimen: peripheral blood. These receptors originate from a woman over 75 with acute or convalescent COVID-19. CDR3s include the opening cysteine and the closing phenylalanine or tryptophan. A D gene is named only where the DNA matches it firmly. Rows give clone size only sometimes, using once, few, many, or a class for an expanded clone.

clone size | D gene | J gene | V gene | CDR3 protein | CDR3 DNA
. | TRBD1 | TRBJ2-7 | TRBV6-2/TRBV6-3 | CASSLTGEFGEQYF | TGTGCCAGCAGTTTAACAGGGGAGTTTGGCGAGCAGTACTTC
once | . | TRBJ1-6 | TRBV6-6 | CASSYSQGLNSPLHF | TGTGCCAGCAGTTACTCCCAGGGCTTAAATTCACCCCTCCACTTT
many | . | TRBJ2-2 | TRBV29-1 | CSAPKRLARNGELFF | TGCAGCGCCCCGAAGCGGCTAGCCCGGAACGGGGAGCTGTTTTTT
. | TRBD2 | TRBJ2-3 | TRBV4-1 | CASSQLAGSRTDTQYF | TGCGCCAGCAGCCAACTAGCGGGGTCCCGCACAGATACGCAGTATTTT
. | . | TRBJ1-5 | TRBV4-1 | CASSQVQGSNQPQHF | TGCGCCAGCAGCCAGGTACAGGGTAGCAATCAGCCCCAGCATTTT
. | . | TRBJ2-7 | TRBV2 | CASTIVPYEQYF | TGTGCCAGCACGATAGTTCCCTACGAGCAGTACTTC
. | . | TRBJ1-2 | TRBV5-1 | CASSPGVANYGYTF | TGCGCCAGCAGCCCGGGGGTAGCTAACTATGGCTACACCTTC
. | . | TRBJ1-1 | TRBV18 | CASSPTSMRRRGNTEAFF | TGTGCCAGCTCACCAACCAGTATGAGGAGACGGGGGAACACTGAAGCTTTCTTT
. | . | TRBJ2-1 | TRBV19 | CASSPTVPSYNEQFF | TGTGCCAGTAGTCCTACTGTTCCCTCCTACAATGAGCAGTTCTTC
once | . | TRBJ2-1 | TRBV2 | CASRARSSYNEQFF | TGTGCCAGCAGGGCGCGGAGCTCCTACAATGAGCAGTTCTTC
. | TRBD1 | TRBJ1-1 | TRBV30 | CAWSVHKGAGAFF | TGTGCCTGGAGTGTACATAAGGGGGCAGGGGCTTTCTTT
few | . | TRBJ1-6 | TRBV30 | CAWKAQGAYSPLHF | TGTGCCTGGAAGGCACAGGGTGCGTATTCACCCCTCCACTTT
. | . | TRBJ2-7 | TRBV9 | CASSVGGQSATYEQYF | TGTGCCAGCAGCGTAGGAGGACAGTCAGCCACCTACGAGCAGTACTTC
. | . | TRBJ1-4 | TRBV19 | CASSGTGEPTNEKLFF | TGTGCCAGTAGTGGAACAGGCGAACCAACTAATGAAAAACTGTTTTTT
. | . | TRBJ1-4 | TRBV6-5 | CASSRGGAINEKLFF | TGTGCCAGCAGTAGGGGCGGCGCAATTAATGAAAAACTGTTTTTT
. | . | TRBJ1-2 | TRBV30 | CAWTHRPYNYGYTF | TGTGCCTGGACTCACAGGCCGTATAACTATGGCTACACCTTC
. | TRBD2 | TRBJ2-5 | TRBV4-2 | CASSQGGTDRETQYF | TGTGCCAGCAGCCAGGGAGGGACCGATCGGGAGACCCAGTACTTC
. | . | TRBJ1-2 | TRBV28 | CASGYRGYTF | TGTGCCAGCGGTTATCGTGGCTACACCTTC
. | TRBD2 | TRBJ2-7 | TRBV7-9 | CASRASSGAYEQYF | TGTGCCAGCAGGGCCTCTAGCGGAGCCTACGAGCAGTACTTC
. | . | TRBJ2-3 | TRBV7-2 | CASSGFKRSTPTSTDTQYF | TGTGCCAGCAGCGGTTTTAAGAGGTCTACCCCTACTAGCACAGATACGCAGTATTTT
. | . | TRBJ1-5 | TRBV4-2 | CASSQRGNQPQHF | TGTGCCAGCAGCCAACGAGGTAATCAGCCCCAGCATTTT
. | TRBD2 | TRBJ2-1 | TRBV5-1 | CASSLGEVAGNEQFF | TGCGCCAGCAGCTTGGGAGAGGTAGCGGGGAATGAGCAGTTCTTC
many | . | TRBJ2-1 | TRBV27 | CASKAWARQFF | TGTGCCAGCAAGGCCTGGGCACGACAGTTCTTC
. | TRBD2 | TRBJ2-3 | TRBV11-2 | CASSTRLGLAYTDTQYF | TGTGCCAGCAGCACTCGGCTGGGACTAGCGTACACAGATACGCAGTATTTT
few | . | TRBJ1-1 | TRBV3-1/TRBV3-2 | CASSQEDWGTEAFF | TGTGCCAGCAGCCAAGAGGACTGGGGCACTGAAGCTTTCTTT